The 23 T cell receptor beta chains below were found in one sample sequenced in a study of T cells in Graves' hyperthyroidism and ophthalmopathy. Amplification yielded TCR beta CDR3 regions, with RNA transcripts as the source. When the TCR CDR3 underwent first-round RT-PCR, the HTBI primer set was used. TCRdb passed the multiplex PCR reads through MiXCR, listing each CDR3 protein once. The data contain over 550,000 distinct CDR3 sequences, 16% of them singletons. Sequencing was carried out using blood. Receptors originate from a woman younger than 35 with Graves' hyperthyroidism.

The V and J genes are TRBV5-6 and TRBJ1-2, with D possibly TRBD1 on 6 matching bases. The germline CDR1 and CDR2 sequences are SGHDT and YYEEEE. CDR3 length: 14 residues. V was pared by 6 bases and J by 1 base, with 13 bases between. The CDR3 region is CASTTTGLNYGYTF. The DNA of the CDR3 is TGTGCCAGCACCACGACAGGACTTAACTATGGCTACACCTTC.

About this clonotype itself: This may be a read error: a much more frequent sequence differs by one nucleotide. V and J are TRBV12-3 or TRBV12-4 and TRBJ1-2; D possibly corresponds to TRBD1 (6 bases). V was clipped by 5 bases and J by 4 bases, with 29 bases between them. The CDR3 is made up of 19 amino acids. The CDR3 DNA reads TGTGCCAGCAGTAGGGGGTCGGGGAGGGACGTCGCCCGCATCTATGGCTACACCTTC. It encodes CASSRGSGRDVARIYGYTF.

As concerns this clonotype: A read error may be the cause here, since a much bigger clone is one base away. The gene calls are TRBV20-1 and TRBJ1-5; D possibly corresponds to TRBD1 (6 bases). In germline, CDR1 is DFQATT, CDR2 SNEGSKA (reference sequence). The CDR3 is 14 residues long. CDR3 protein: CSAKNRVHGQLQHF. The CDR3 DNA follows: TGCAGTGCAAAGAACAGGGTTCACGGTCAGCTCCAGCATTTT.

The rearrangement uses TRBV9 and TRBJ2-7; TRBD1 matches at 7 bases. Germline loops: CDR1 SGDLS, CDR2 YYNGEE. This CDR3 is 15 amino acids long. J gave up 4 bases and V 4 bases, and 11 bases lay outside the gene matches. The CDR3 DNA reads TGTGCCAGCAGCTTTACAGGGGAAGAGTCTTACGAGCAGTACTTC. Protein: CASSFTGEESYEQYF. The full variable domain, completed using reference TRBV9 and TRBJ2-7, is DSGVTQTPKHLITATGQRVTLRCSPRSGDLSVYWYQQSLDQGLQFLIQYYNGEERAKGNILERFSAQQFPDLHSELNLSSLELGDSALYFCASSFTGEESYEQYFGPGTRLTVT.

The gene calls are TRBV3-1 and TRBJ2-7; no clear D gene. The DNA matches TRBJ2-1 better at its end, which makes the J call doubtful. Germline assignment: CDR1 LGHDT and CDR2 YNNKEL (reference sequence). The CDR3 totals 16 residues. The CDR3 region is CASSQYKGVWVYEQFF. The CDR3 DNA follows: TGTGCCAGCAGCCAATATAAAGGAGTCTGGGTTTACGAGCAGTTCTTC.

Only a few counts were recorded for this clonotype. J is TRBJ2-2 and V is TRBV5-1; D ambiguous. The CDR3 runs to 13 residues. Per the germline V gene, CDR1 is SGHRS and CDR2 is YFSETQ. V was cut by 4 bases and J by 6 bases, with 10 bases left in between. CDR3 DNA sequence: TGCGCCAGCAGCCCCCAGGTTCCCGGGGAGCTGTTTTTT. This codes for CASSPQVPGELFF.

The CDR3 is CATKPGQVSTEAFF. The CDR3 region has the DNA TGTGCCACCAAACCCGGACAGGTGAGCACTGAAGCTTTCTTT. The chain has TRBV10-3 and TRBJ1-1; 7 bases map to TRBD1. Germline trimming cut 10 bases from V and 4 bases from J; bases unmatched to any gene: 12. The germline gives CDR1 ENHRY, CDR2 SYGVKD. The CDR3 covers 14 residues.

As regards this clonotype: It may be a read error: a sequence one base away is much more abundant. V is TRBV29-1 and J is TRBJ2-7; TRBD1 matches at 7 bases. This CDR3 has 14 amino acids. Germline values: CDR1 SQVTM, CDR2 ANQGSEA. The CDR3 spells CNVGTVNPSYEQYF. Written as DNA, the CDR3 is TGCAACGTGGGGACAGTTAACCCTTCCTACGAGCAGTACTTC.

This clonotype occurred many times. The genes are TRBV11-2 and TRBJ2-5, with D tentatively TRBD1 (5 bases). With 4 bases removed from V and 1 base from J, the gap between germline ends came to 10 bases. The germline CDR1 and CDR2 sequences are SGHAT and FQNNGV. The CDR3 covers 14 residues. CDR3 DNA sequence: TGTGCCAGCAGCTCTCAGGGCAGCCAAGAGACCCAGTACTTC. Translating it yields CASSSQGSQETQYF.

This chain uses TRBV19 with TRBJ1-2, with a possible D match to TRBD1 (6 bases). Between the trimmed V and J ends, which lost 7 bases and 8 bases, there was a span of 20 bases. The length of the CDR3 is 14 residues. The germline V gene encodes CDR1 LNHDA and CDR2 SQIVND (reference sequence). Written as DNA, the CDR3 is TGTGCCAGTACCCAAGGCAGGGGAGTAGGAGGCTACACCTTC. It yields the protein CASTQGRGVGGYTF. The whole variable domain, filled in from reference TRBV19 and TRBJ1-2, reads DGGITQSPKYLFRKEGQNVTLSCEQNLNHDAMYWYRQDPGQGLRLIYYSQIVNDFQKGDIAEGYSVSREKKESFPLTVTSAQKNPTAFYLCASTQGRGVGGYTFGSGTRLTVV.

The chain uses TRBV6-1 and TRBJ2-5; D may be TRBD2 (6 bases). V shed 0 bases and J shed 3 bases, with 14 bases lying between them. The CDR3 is made up of 16 amino acids. Germline V gene lookup returns CDR1 MNHNS and CDR2 SASEGT. CDR3 amino acids: CASSEAVDYAKETQYF. The CDR3 DNA is TGTGCCAGCAGTGAAGCGGTGGACTACGCAAAAGAGACCCAGTACTTC.

The chain employs TRBV20-1 and TRBJ2-5; perhaps TRBD2 as D (6 bases). Germline assignment: CDR1 DFQATT and CDR2 SNEGSKA (reference sequence). V was pared by 5 bases and J by 4 bases, with 17 bases between. The CDR3 loop spans 14 amino acids. CDR3 in amino acids: CSAPDKWRGETQYF. CDR3 DNA sequence: TGCAGTGCTCCGGACAAGTGGAGGGGAGAGACCCAGTACTTC.

This clonotype was detected a few times. V gene TRBV20-1 combines with J gene TRBJ2-7; 13 bases are shared with TRBD2. The CDR3 is 13 amino acids. Germline V gene lookup returns CDR1 DFQATT and CDR2 SNEGSKA (reference sequence). With V trimmed by 6 bases and J by 4 bases, 3 bases remained unmatched. As DNA, the CDR3 is TGCAGTGCCTTACTAGCGGGAGGGTACGAGCAGTACTTC. Protein: CSALLAGGYEQYF.

About this clonotype: The germline gene is not matched at one end of the junction; a read error may be the cause. This chain connects TRBV7-9 to TRBJ1-5; TRBD1 agrees at 11 bases. The CDR3 covers 18 residues. Germline assignment: CDR1 SEHNR and CDR2 FQNEAQ (reference sequence). The CDR3: CTSSPGGGQGVLNQPQHF. The CDR3 DNA is TGTACCAGCAGCCCGGGGGGGGGACAGGGGGTCCTCAATCAGCCCCAGCATTTT.

This clonotype has a count of ten or more. The junction departs from the called germline gene at one end, perhaps through a read error. The chain links TRBV7-2 to TRBJ2-5; 8 bases map to TRBD2. CDR3 length: 16 amino acids. CDR1 is SGHTA, CDR2 FQGNSA, per germline. CDR3 loop: CASGLVASGGRETQYF. The CDR3 bases are TGTGCCAGCGGCTTAGTAGCCAGCGGGGGTCGGGAGACCCAGTACTTC. Using reference TRBV7-2 and TRBJ2-5 for the parts outside the CDR3, the full variable domain is GAGVSQSPSNKVTEKGKDVELRCDPISGHTALYWYRQSLGQGLEFLIYFQGNSAPDKSGLPSDRFSAERTGGSVSTLTIQRTQQEDSAVYLCASGLVASGGRETQYFGPGTRLLVL.

A remark on this clonotype: This may stem from a read error, because a much larger clone lies one nucleotide away. The CDR3 DNA reads TGTGCCAGCAGCCGCTTATTAGGGCCCCAGTTCTTC. The encoded protein is CASSRLLGPQFF. The chain employs TRBV13 and TRBJ2-1; D is unresolved. CDR1 and CDR2 from the germline V gene are PRHDT and FYEKMQ (reference sequence). V dropped 5 bases and J dropped 13 bases, with 15 bases sitting between them. The CDR3 runs 12 residues.

A remark on this clonotype: Mismatch with germline at one junction end may stem from a read error. The chain couples TRBV4-3 to TRBJ1-3, with 7 bases identical to TRBD1. Per the germline V gene, CDR1 is LGHNA and CDR2 is YSLEER. This CDR3 spans 13 amino acids. In nucleotides, the CDR3 is TGCGCCAGCAGTCGGGACAGTGGAAACACCAGATATTTT. Amino acids: CASSRDSGNTRYF.

The sample holds a few counts of this clonotype. The rearrangement uses TRBV28 and TRBJ1-1, with a tentative D call TRBD1 (6 bases). CDR3 length equals 16 residues. Germline values: CDR1 MDHEN, CDR2 SYDVKM. Trimming pared 6 bases from V and 6 bases from J, leaving 23 bases between. The chain's CDR3 is CASSPRGGGAIPEAFF. CDR3 DNA sequence: TGTGCCAGCAGCCCCCGAGGTGGGGGGGCGATCCCTGAAGCTTTCTTT.

For the CDR3, the DNA is TGCGCCAGCAGCCACGGACAGGGTGGAGGAAATGAGCAGTTCTTC. Translated: CASSHGQGGGNEQFF. The chain joins TRBV4-1 to TRBJ2-1, with 8 nucleotides matching TRBD1. The CDR3 runs to 15 residues. Germline CDR1 and CDR2: MGHRA and YSYEKL. The V segment lost 3 bases and the J segment 7 bases; nucleotides outside the gene matches: 8.

This clonotype was picked up many times. The gene calls are TRBV6-5 and TRBJ2-7, with 12 bases aligning to TRBD1. The CDR3 contains 16 residues. Trimming cost V 0 bases and J 5 bases; bases outside gene matches: 5. Germline CDR1 is MNHEY and CDR2 is SVGAGI. CDR3 amino acids: CASSYSGTGGIDEQYF. The CDR3 DNA sequence: TGTGCCAGCAGTTACTCGGGGACAGGGGGCATCGACGAGCAGTACTTC.

This clonotype came up many times. The rearrangement links TRBV3-1 to TRBJ1-1; 9 positions agree with TRBD1. Germline V gives CDR1 LGHDT, CDR2 YNNKEL (reference sequence). Germline trimming cut 5 bases from V and 4 bases from J; bases unmatched to any gene: 8. The CDR3 contains 15 residues. CDR3 loop: CASSVSGTGSTEAFF. The DNA of the CDR3 is TGTGCCAGCAGCGTATCCGGGACAGGGAGCACTGAAGCTTTCTTT.

The sample holds many counts of this clonotype. The chain employs TRBV15 and TRBJ2-7; TRBD2 matches at 8 bases. There are 14 residues in the CDR3. V lost 5 bases and J lost 2; bases outside the gene matches: 5. The germline CDR1 and CDR2 sequences are LNHNV and YYDKDF (reference sequence). CDR3 region: CATSFAGGTYEQYF. Here the CDR3 DNA reads TGTGCCACCAGCTTCGCGGGAGGTACCTACGAGCAGTACTTC. The full variable domain, rest sourced from reference TRBV15 and TRBJ2-7, is DAMVIQNPRYQVTQFGKPVTLSCSQTLNHNVMYWYQQKSSQAPKLLFHYYDKDFNNEADTPDNFQSRRPNTSFCFLDIRSPGLGDTAMYLCATSFAGGTYEQYFGPGTRLTVT.

This clonotype was seen ten or more times. The CDR3 protein is CASSLALRGNEQFF. CDR3 sequence (DNA): TGTGCCAGCAGCTTAGCGCTAAGGGGGAATGAGCAGTTCTTC. The V call is TRBV7-8, the J call TRBJ2-1, with D maybe TRBD1 (6 bases). This CDR3 contains 14 residues. CDR1 is SGHVS, CDR2 FQNEAQ, per germline. The V gene lost 0 bases and the J gene lost 7 bases, with 10 bases spanning the gap.